This entry concerns a single T cell receptor (beta chain). What it binds is unknown. These data are taken from a study of CD8+CD57+ T cells in acquired aplastic anemia. About the research overall: The mean DNA yield obtained from sorted CD4+ and CD8+ cells came to roughly 3 ug.

Whole-study findings and limits: It was found that twenty-nine CD8+ CDR3 sequences were shared between patients and controls.

Individuals selected for sequencing had exhibited CD8+CD57+ cell expansion on flow cytometry. The cohort consisted entirely of patients having severe acquired aplastic anemia. The template used for profiling TCR beta VDJ and CDR3 was genomic DNA. MiXCR, applied by TCRdb to the reads, yields one record per CDR3 protein. Here the sample spans around 200,000 distinct CDR3 sequences, around three fifths being singletons. The CDR3 has 13 residues. The V end was cut by 4 bases, the J end by 8 bases, with 15 bases between. Looked up from germline, CDR1 is SQVTM and CDR2 is ANQGSEA. Sequencing input: sorted CD4+, CD8+, or CD8+CD57+ T cells (not recorded which) from PBMCs. The chain recombines TRBV29-1 with TRBJ2-1; D call uncertain. This sequence originates from a human donor with aplastic anemia. The chain's CDR3 is CSVVWVAYYEQFF. The CDR3 nucleotides are TGCAGCGTTGTGTGGGTTGCGTATTATGAGCAGTTCTTC.